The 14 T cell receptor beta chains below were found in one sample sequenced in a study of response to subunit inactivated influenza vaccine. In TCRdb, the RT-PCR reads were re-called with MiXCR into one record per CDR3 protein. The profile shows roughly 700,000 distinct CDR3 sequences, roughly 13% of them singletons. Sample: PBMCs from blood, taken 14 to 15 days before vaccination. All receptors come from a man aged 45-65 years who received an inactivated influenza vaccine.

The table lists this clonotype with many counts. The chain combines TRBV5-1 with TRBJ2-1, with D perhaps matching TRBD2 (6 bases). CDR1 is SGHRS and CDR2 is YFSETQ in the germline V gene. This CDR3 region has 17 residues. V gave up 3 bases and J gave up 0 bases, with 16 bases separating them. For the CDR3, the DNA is TGCGCCAGCAGCTGGAGGGACGGGATGAGCTCCTACAATGAGCAGTTCTTC. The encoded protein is CASSWRDGMSSYNEQFF.

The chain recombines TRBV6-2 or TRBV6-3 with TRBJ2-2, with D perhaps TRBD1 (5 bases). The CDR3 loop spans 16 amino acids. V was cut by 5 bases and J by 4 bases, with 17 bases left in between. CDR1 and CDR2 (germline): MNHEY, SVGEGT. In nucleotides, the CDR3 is TGTGCCAGCAGTACCAGGGATGGGTCACGCACCGGGGAGCTGTTTTTT. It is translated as CASSTRDGSRTGELFF.

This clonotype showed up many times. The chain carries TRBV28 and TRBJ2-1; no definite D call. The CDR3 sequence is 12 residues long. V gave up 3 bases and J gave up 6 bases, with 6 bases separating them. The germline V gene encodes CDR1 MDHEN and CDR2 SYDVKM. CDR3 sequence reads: CASSLSINEQFF. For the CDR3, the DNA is TGTGCCAGCAGTTTGAGTATCAATGAGCAGTTCTTC. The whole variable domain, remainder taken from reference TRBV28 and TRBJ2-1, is DVKVTQSSRYLVKRTGEKVFLECVQDMDHENMFWYRQDPGLGLRLIYFSYDVKMKEKGDIPEGYSVSREKKERFSLILESASTNQTSMYLCASSLSINEQFFGPGTRLTVL.

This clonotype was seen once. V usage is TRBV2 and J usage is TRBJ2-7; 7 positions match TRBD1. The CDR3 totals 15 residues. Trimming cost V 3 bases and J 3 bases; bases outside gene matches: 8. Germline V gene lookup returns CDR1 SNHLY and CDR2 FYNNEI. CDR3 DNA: TGTGCCAGCAGTGACTCCGGGACAGTACTCTACGAGCAGTACTTC. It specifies CASSDSGTVLYEQYF.

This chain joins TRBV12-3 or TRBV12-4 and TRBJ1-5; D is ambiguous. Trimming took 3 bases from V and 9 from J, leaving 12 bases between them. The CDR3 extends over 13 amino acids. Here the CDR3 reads CASSFGRKGPQHF. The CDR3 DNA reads TGTGCCAGCAGTTTTGGTCGGAAGGGGCCCCAGCATTTT.

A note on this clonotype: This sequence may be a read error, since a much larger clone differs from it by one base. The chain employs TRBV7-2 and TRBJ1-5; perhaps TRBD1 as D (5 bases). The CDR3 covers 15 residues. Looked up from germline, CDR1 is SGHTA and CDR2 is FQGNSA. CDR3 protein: CGSSFGTAYNQPQHF. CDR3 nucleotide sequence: TGTGGCAGCAGCTTTGGGACTGCCTACAATCAGCCCCAGCATTTT.

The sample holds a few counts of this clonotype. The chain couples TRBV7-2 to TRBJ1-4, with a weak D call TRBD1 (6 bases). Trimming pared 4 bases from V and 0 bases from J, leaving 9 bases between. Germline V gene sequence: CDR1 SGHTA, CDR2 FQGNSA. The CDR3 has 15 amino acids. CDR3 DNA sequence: TGTGCCAGCAGCTCAGGGGCTCCAACTAATGAAAAACTGTTTTTT. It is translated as CASSSGAPTNEKLFF.

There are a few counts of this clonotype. The CDR3 region is CASSVDRTGELFF. The DNA for the CDR3 is TGTGCCAGCAGCGTAGACAGAACCGGGGAGCTGTTTTTT. This chain uses TRBV9 with TRBJ2-2, with D unclear. The V gene's germline CDR1 is SGDLS and CDR2 YYNGEE. Deletions cut 0 bases from V and 5 bases from J, with 5 bases between. The CDR3 is made up of 13 amino acids.

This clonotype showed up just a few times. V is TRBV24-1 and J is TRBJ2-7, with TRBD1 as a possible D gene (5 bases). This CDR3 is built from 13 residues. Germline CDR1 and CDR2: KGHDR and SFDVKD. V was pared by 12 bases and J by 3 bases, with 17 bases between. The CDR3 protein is CAAPDIGFYEQYF. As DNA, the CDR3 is TGTGCCGCTCCGGACATCGGCTTCTACGAGCAGTACTTC.

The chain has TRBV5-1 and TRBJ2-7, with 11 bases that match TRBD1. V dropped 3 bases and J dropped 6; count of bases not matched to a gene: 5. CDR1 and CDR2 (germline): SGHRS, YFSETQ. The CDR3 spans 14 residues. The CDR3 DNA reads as TGCGCCAGCAGCTCTTGGACAGGGGGCACCGAGCAGTACTTC. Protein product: CASSSWTGGTEQYF.

CDR3 region: CASSGGSGGPNEQFF. In nucleotides, the CDR3 is TGCGCCAGCAGCGGGGGTAGCGGGGGCCCAAATGAGCAGTTCTTC. The chain recombines TRBV5-1 with TRBJ2-1; 9 bases map to TRBD2. Per germline, CDR1 SGHRS and CDR2 YFSETQ. CDR3 length: 15 amino acids. The trim removed 4 bases at V and 7 bases at J, leaving 9 bases unmatched. Using reference TRBV5-1 and TRBJ2-1 for the parts outside the CDR3, the full variable domain is KAGVTQTPRYLIKTRGQQVTLSCSPISGHRSVSWYQQTPGQGLQFLFEYFSETQRNKGNFPGRFSGRQFSNSRSEMNVSTLELGDSALYLCASSGGSGGPNEQFFGPGTRLTVL.

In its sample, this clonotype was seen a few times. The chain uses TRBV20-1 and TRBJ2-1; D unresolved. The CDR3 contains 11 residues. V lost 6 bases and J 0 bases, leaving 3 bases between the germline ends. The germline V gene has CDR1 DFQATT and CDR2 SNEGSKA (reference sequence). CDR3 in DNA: TGCAGTGCAGACTCCTACAATGAGCAGTTCTTC. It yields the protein CSADSYNEQFF.

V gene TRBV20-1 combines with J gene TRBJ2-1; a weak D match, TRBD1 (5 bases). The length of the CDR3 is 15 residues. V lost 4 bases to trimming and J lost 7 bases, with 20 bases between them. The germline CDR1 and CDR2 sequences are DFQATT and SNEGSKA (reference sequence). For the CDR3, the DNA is TGCAGTGCTACAAACTTCGGAGTGGGGCCGAATGAGCAGTTCTTC. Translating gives CSATNFGVGPNEQFF.

The CDR3: CASSLTRTQYF. DNA of the CDR3: TGTGCCAGCAGTCTCACTCGAACCCAGTACTTC. The V call is TRBV28, the J call TRBJ2-5; no reliable D call. Germline assignment: CDR1 MDHEN and CDR2 SYDVKM. The CDR3 sequence is 11 residues long. Trimming removed 5 bases at V and 8 bases at J, with 9 bases between.